Detailed here is one TCR beta chain. Its antigen is still unknown. The entry originates in a study of graft-versus-host responses after intestinal transplantation. For the study at large: Recipients underwent multivisceral, liver-intestinal, or isolated intestinal transplants. After anti-thymocyte globulin induction, recipients took tacrolimus and steroids for roughly three years.

General study results and limits: GvH clonotypes were identified within recipient marrow, with a subset emerging first in ileum or blood. Within allografts, high graft-versus-host to host-versus-graft clonal ratios were seen among patients with graft-donor T cell macrochimerism.

The CDR3 runs to 14 residues. Germline-derived CDR1 and CDR2 are SGHRS and YFSETQ. V was trimmed by 4 bases and J by 4 bases, leaving 13 bases between them. Profiled with immunoSEQ multiplex PCR; TCRdb holds only in-frame clones, not every one. Of tens of thousands of clones detected, 75% to 90% appear once; the ten largest clones hold 3% to 4%. The source material was PBMCs, sampled less than 1,400 days after transplant. V gene TRBV5-1 combines with J gene TRBJ2-3; maybe TRBD2 (6 bases). The receptor was derived from a human patient who received an intestinal transplant, so some T cells may come from the graft donor. CDR3 sequence reads: CASSRASVADTQYF. As DNA, the CDR3 is TGCGCCAGCAGCAGGGCTAGCGTGGCAGATACGCAGTATTTT.